This entry describes one T cell receptor (beta chain). Its antigen is as yet unknown. Sequencing targeted expressed TCRB transcripts, as all isolated RNA had been reverse transcribed. It was found that naive, central memory and regulatory T cell samples averaged approximately 3.6 million reads. The data were produced by immunoSEQ multiplex PCR, yet TCRdb's version contains in-frame clones alone and is incomplete. The sample holds 550,000 to 850,000 clones; 13% are singletons and the top ten take roughly 0.022%. Germline values: CDR1 SGHNT, CDR2 YENEEA. Trimming removed 6 bases from V and 4 bases from J, with 12 bases in between. The CDR3 has 13 residues. The data originate from a study of beta chain features in type 1 diabetes. The study, taken as a whole, reports: Shorter TCRB CDR3s, moderately but significantly so, marked every one of the four CD4+ subsets in Type 1 diabetes patients.

A single heparinised blood sample, averaging around 0.11 L, was obtained per donor. This chain joins TRBV11-3 and TRBJ1-2, with D maybe TRBD1 (6 bases). This sequence was found in a man aged 18 to 29 with type 1 diabetes. Sequencing was performed on naive CD4+ T cells from blood. CDR3 DNA sequence: TGTGCCAGCAGAACAGGGAACGGCTATGGCTACACCTTC. It codes for CASRTGNGYGYTF.